This entry lists 22 T cell receptor beta chains sequenced from one sample in a study of blood T cell repertoires in COVID-19. Libraries were prepared by immunoSEQ multiplex PCR; TCRdb keeps only in-frame clonotypes and omits some of them. In the table there are roughly 120,000 clones, roughly 92% of which are singletons. Sample: peripheral blood. Receptors originate from a man aged 45-60 years with COVID-19, enrolled during active disease.

The chain uses TRBV7-9 and TRBJ2-1, with TRBD2 as a possible D gene (5 bases). Per the germline V gene, CDR1 is SEHNR and CDR2 is FQNEAQ (reference sequence). This CDR3 is 13 amino acids long. V shed 5 bases and J shed 7 bases, with 12 bases lying between them. The CDR3 loop is CASSLGLHNEQFF. CDR3 bases: TGTGCCAGCAGCCTCGGACTGCATAATGAGCAGTTCTTC.

This chain connects TRBV14 to TRBJ2-2, with 11 nucleotides matching TRBD2. This CDR3 has 17 residues. Looked up from germline, CDR1 is SGHDN and CDR2 is FVKESK. V lost 5 bases to trimming and J lost 6 bases; unmatched junction nucleotides: 11. The CDR3 DNA is TGTGCCAGCAGCAAAAGAACCACTAGCGGGAGTCCCGGGGAGCTGTTTTTT. Amino acids: CASSKRTTSGSPGELFF.

The chain recombines TRBV2 with TRBJ2-1; maybe TRBD2 (5 bases). Germline V gene lookup returns CDR1 SNHLY and CDR2 FYNNEI. V was pared by 6 bases and J by 2 bases, with 14 bases between. CDR3 length: 15 amino acids. The CDR3 region has the DNA TGTGCCAGCAGAGGACTGGAACGGACCTACAATGAGCAGTTCTTC. Amino acid sequence: CASRGLERTYNEQFF.

The V gene is TRBV5-1, the J gene TRBJ1-1; D gene uncertain. V lost 5 bases and J 3 bases, leaving 11 bases between the germline ends. Per the germline V gene, CDR1 is SGHRS and CDR2 is YFSETQ. The CDR3 is 13 amino acids. CDR3 amino acids: CASRVDGDTEAFF. As DNA, the CDR3 is TGCGCCAGCAGGGTCGACGGAGACACTGAAGCTTTCTTT.

The rearrangement uses TRBV6-2 or TRBV6-3 and TRBJ2-1; D gene uncertain. CDR3 length: 15 residues. Trimming shortened V by 2 bases and J by 2 bases, and 10 bases separated the two germline ends. Germline V gives CDR1 MNHEY, CDR2 SVGEGT. The CDR3: CASSYAEPTYNEQFF. The CDR3 DNA reads TGTGCCAGCAGTTACGCGGAGCCAACCTACAATGAGCAGTTCTTC.

This sequence joins TRBV5-1 and TRBJ2-1, with a possible D match to TRBD2 (5 bases). V was shortened by 0 bases and J by 0 bases, with 13 bases between the two germline ends. Germline CDR1 and CDR2: SGHRS and YFSETQ. The CDR3 extends over 17 amino acids. The CDR3 DNA follows: TGCGCCAGCAGCTTGGCGAAAAGGGAGAGCTCCTACAATGAGCAGTTCTTC. It yields the protein CASSLAKRESSYNEQFF.

This clone was picked up a small number of times. The CDR3 DNA reads TGTGCCATCAGTGAGCGGGGAACCTACAATGAGCAGTTCTTC. It encodes CAISERGTYNEQFF. The rearrangement links TRBV10-3 to TRBJ2-1; D perhaps matches TRBD2 (5 bases). V was shortened by 2 bases and J by 2 bases, with 7 bases between the two germline ends. This CDR3 is built from 14 residues. Per germline, CDR1 ENHRY and CDR2 SYGVKD.

The V gene is TRBV29-1, the J gene TRBJ2-1; 12 positions match TRBD2. This CDR3 region has 15 residues. The V gene end was trimmed by 6 bases and the J gene end by 8 bases; junction bases not matched to a gene: 11. Germline CDR1 reads SQVTM; CDR2 reads ANQGSEA. CDR3 in amino acids: CSVMTSGSVSDEQFF. The CDR3 DNA reads TGCAGCGTCATGACTAGCGGGAGTGTGTCTGATGAGCAGTTCTTC.

This clone has just a few counts. This chain uses TRBV19 with TRBJ1-5, with 8 bases fitting TRBD1. Germline loops: CDR1 LNHDA, CDR2 SQIVND (reference sequence). The V segment lost 0 bases and the J segment 5 bases; nucleotides outside the gene matches: 6. The CDR3 has 16 residues. The CDR3 DNA reads as TGTGCCAGTAGTATAGACGGACAGGGAGTACATCAGCCCCAGCATTTT. It encodes CASSIDGQGVHQPQHF.

J is TRBJ1-4 and V is TRBV5-1; TRBD1 might be the D (5 bases). The CDR3 sequence is 14 residues long. V shed 4 bases and J shed 7 bases, with 14 bases lying between them. The germline V gene has CDR1 SGHRS and CDR2 YFSETQ. This chain's CDR3 is CASSTGRGLEKLFF. CDR3 DNA: TGCGCCAGCAGCACCGGTCGGGGACTTGAAAAACTGTTTTTT.

The CDR3 DNA sequence: TGCGCCAGCAGACAGGGGGCCGCCACTGAAGCTTTCTTT. This translates into CASRQGAATEAFF. The chain is built from TRBV10-1 and TRBJ1-1, with 9 bases fitting TRBD1. CDR3 size: 13 residues. Germline V gene data show CDR1 as WNHNN and CDR2 as SYGVQD (reference sequence). After removal of 6 bases from V and 4 bases from J, the junction contained 3 bases not matched to a gene.

This clone has only a few counts. The V and J genes are TRBV27 and TRBJ1-1; no clear D. Per germline, CDR1 MNHEY and CDR2 SMNVEV (reference sequence). This CDR3 is built from 13 residues. Trimming cost V 1 base and J 3 bases, with 6 bases left between them. The CDR3 DNA reads TGTGCCAGCAGTTTATTTCGGGACACTGAAGCTTTCTTT. Amino acids: CASSLFRDTEAFF.

The CDR3 is CASTRVNSNQPQHF. In DNA form, the CDR3 reads TGTGCCAGTACTCGGGTGAATAGCAATCAGCCCCAGCATTTT. V usage is TRBV19 and J usage is TRBJ1-5; no clear D gene. CDR1 is LNHDA, CDR2 SQIVND, per germline (reference sequence). The CDR3 has 14 residues. V gave up 7 bases and J gave up 0 bases, with 10 bases separating them.

The gene calls are TRBV2 and TRBJ1-2; tentative D call: TRBD1 (6 bases). CDR1 and CDR2 from the germline V gene are SNHLY and FYNNEI. The CDR3 is 14 amino acids. Between the trimmed V and J ends, which lost 6 bases and 0 bases, there was a span of 11 bases. This CDR3 reads CASRQGRANYGYTF. CDR3 bases: TGTGCCAGCAGACAGGGAAGAGCTAACTATGGCTACACCTTC.

The rearrangement joins TRBV18 to TRBJ2-1, with D possibly being TRBD2 (6 bases). Germline CDR1 and CDR2: KGHSH and LQKENI. CDR3 length: 14 residues. The V end was cut by 0 bases, the J end by 7 bases, with 10 bases between. CDR3 sequence reads: CASSPPGGMNEQFF. The DNA of the CDR3 is TGTGCCAGCTCACCACCGGGAGGTATGAATGAGCAGTTCTTC. The entire variable domain, with the rest obtained from reference TRBV18 and TRBJ2-1, is as follows: NAGVMQNPRHLVRRRGQEARLRCSPMKGHSHVYWYRQLPEEGLKFMVYLQKENIIDESGMPKERFSAEFPKEGPSILRIQQVVRGDSAAYFCASSPPGGMNEQFFGPGTRLTVL.

This rearrangement joins TRBV7-2 to TRBJ2-3; 8 nucleotides line up with TRBD1. The CDR3 consists of 15 residues. Germline V gene sequence: CDR1 SGHTA, CDR2 FQGNSA. The J segment lost 4 bases and the V segment lost 5 bases, leaving 8 bases of the junction unmatched. The CDR3 region has the DNA TGTGCCAGCAGCCTTAGAGACAGGGGTGCAGATACGCAGTATTTT. It yields the protein CASSLRDRGADTQYF. Filled out from reference TRBV7-2 and TRBJ2-3, the complete variable domain reads GAGVSQSPSNKVTEKGKDVELRCDPISGHTALYWYRQSLGQGLEFLIYFQGNSAPDKSGLPSDRFSAERTGGSVSTLTIQRTQQEDSAVYLCASSLRDRGADTQYFGPGTRLTVL.

V and J are TRBV30 and TRBJ2-3; D perhaps matches TRBD2 (5 bases). The germline gives CDR1 GTSNPN, CDR2 SVGIG (reference sequence). V dropped 0 bases and J dropped 5 bases, with 6 bases sitting between them. The CDR3 consists of 12 residues. The CDR3 DNA sequence: TGTGCCTGGAGTGTACGGGGAGATACGCAGTATTTT. It yields the protein CAWSVRGDTQYF.

The chain carries TRBV28 and TRBJ2-7, with 9 bases lining up with TRBD2. CDR3 length equals 16 residues. Germline CDR1 is MDHEN and CDR2 is SYDVKM. The ends lost 5 bases at V and 2 bases at J; junction bases unmatched: 10. The chain's CDR3 is CASSTLWVAGAYEQYF. The CDR3 DNA reads as TGTGCCAGCAGTACTCTCTGGGTAGCGGGAGCCTACGAGCAGTACTTC. Full variable domain (rest looked up from reference TRBV28 and TRBJ2-7): DVKVTQSSRYLVKRTGEKVFLECVQDMDHENMFWYRQDPGLGLRLIYFSYDVKMKEKGDIPEGYSVSREKKERFSLILESASTNQTSMYLCASSTLWVAGAYEQYFGPGTRLTVT.

The chain couples TRBV11-1 to TRBJ2-3; tentatively, D is TRBD1 (5 bases). V lost 5 bases to trimming and J lost 0 bases, with 15 bases between them. The CDR3 length is 16 residues. Germline-derived CDR1 and CDR2 are SGHAT and FQDESV (reference sequence). Here the CDR3 reads CASSATGVPSTDTQYF. Here the CDR3 DNA reads TGTGCCAGCAGCGCAACAGGCGTCCCTAGCACAGATACGCAGTATTTT.

The chain recombines TRBV6-5 with TRBJ2-5, with TRBD2 matching over 11 bases. Trimming removed 5 bases from V and 2 bases from J; junction bases left unmatched: 1. The CDR3 length is 14 residues. Germline V gene sequence: CDR1 MNHEY, CDR2 SVGAGI. The CDR3 loop reads CASSPSGGQETQYF. In nucleotides, the CDR3 is TGTGCCAGCAGTCCTAGCGGGGGGCAAGAGACCCAGTACTTC.

The chain has TRBV28 and TRBJ1-2, with a tentative D call TRBD1 (6 bases). Germline V CDR1 and CDR2: MDHEN, SYDVKM. V lost 5 bases, J lost 2 bases, and 12 bases lay in between. This CDR3 region has 14 residues. The CDR3 is CASSGGQPNYGYTF. For the CDR3, the DNA is TGTGCCAGCAGTGGAGGACAGCCCAACTATGGCTACACCTTC.

The genes are TRBV15 and TRBJ2-5; perhaps TRBD2 as D (6 bases). CDR3 length: 15 amino acids. In germline, CDR1 is LNHNV, CDR2 YYDKDF (reference sequence). The germline V and J ends were trimmed by 4 bases and 2 bases, with 14 bases remaining between them. CDR3 in amino acids: CATSNRDGGQETQYF. CDR3 nucleotides: TGTGCCACCAGCAACCGGGACGGGGGACAAGAGACCCAGTACTTC.